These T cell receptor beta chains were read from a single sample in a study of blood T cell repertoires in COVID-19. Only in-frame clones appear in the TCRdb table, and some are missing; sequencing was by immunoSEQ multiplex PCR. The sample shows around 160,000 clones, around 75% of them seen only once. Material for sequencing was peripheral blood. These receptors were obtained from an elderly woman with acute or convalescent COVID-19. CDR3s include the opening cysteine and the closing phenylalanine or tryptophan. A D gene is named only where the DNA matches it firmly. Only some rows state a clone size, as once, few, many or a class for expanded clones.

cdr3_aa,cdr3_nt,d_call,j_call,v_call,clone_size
CASSPGGVVNEQYF,TGTGCCAGCTCACCAGGCGGGGTCGTGAACGAGCAGTACTTC,-,TRBJ2-7,TRBV18,-
CASRRPGQGRDTQYF,TGTGCCAGCAGGCGTCCGGGACAGGGTAGAGATACGCAGTATTTT,TRBD1,TRBJ2-3,TRBV28,-
CAWGTAYNEQFF,TGTGCCTGGGGGACTGCTTACAATGAGCAGTTCTTC,-,TRBJ2-1,TRBV30,-
CASLPAIRLAGAGTQYF,TGTGCCAGCCTCCCTGCGATTCGACTAGCGGGAGCGGGTACGCAGTATTTT,TRBD2,TRBJ2-3,TRBV7-8,-
CASRGQGGDFNYGYTF,TGTGCCAGCAGGGGACAGGGAGGGGATTTTAACTATGGCTACACCTTC,TRBD1,TRBJ1-2,TRBV3-1/TRBV3-2,-
CASSEPGQVLDTQYF,TGCGCCAGCAGCGAACCGGGACAGGTCCTAGATACGCAGTATTTT,TRBD1,TRBJ2-3,TRBV5-1,once
CSASRGLGIEQYF,TGCAGTGCTAGTCGAGGGCTCGGTATCGAGCAGTACTTC,-,TRBJ2-7,TRBV20-1,-
CASSQNRGQETQYF,TGTGCCAGCAGCCAAAACAGGGGGCAGGAGACCCAGTACTTC,TRBD1,TRBJ2-5,TRBV14,few
CASSLTTDGYTF,TGTGCCAGCAGCTTAACGACAGATGGCTACACCTTC,-,TRBJ1-2,TRBV7-9,-
CASSTGQGGETQYF,TGCGCCAGCAGCACCGGACAGGGAGGAGAGACCCAGTACTTC,TRBD1,TRBJ2-5,TRBV5-1,-
CARQPGQGYEQYF,TGTGCCCGTCAGCCGGGACAGGGTTACGAGCAGTACTTC,TRBD1,TRBJ2-7,TRBV19,-
CASSPYSGRGYGYTF,TGTGCCAGCAGCCCCTACTCGGGGCGGGGGTATGGCTACACCTTC,-,TRBJ1-2,TRBV7-8,-
CASSLALSNEKLFF,TGTGCCAGCAGCTTAGCCCTTTCTAATGAAAAACTGTTTTTT,-,TRBJ1-4,TRBV11-2,-
CSASGGGQGGYEQYF,TGCAGCGCGTCTGGGGGGGGACAGGGTGGCTACGAGCAGTACTTC,TRBD1,TRBJ2-7,TRBV29-1,few
CASSLSHGNTIYF,TGCGCCAGCAGCTTGTCCCATGGAAACACCATATATTTT,-,TRBJ1-3,TRBV5-1,-